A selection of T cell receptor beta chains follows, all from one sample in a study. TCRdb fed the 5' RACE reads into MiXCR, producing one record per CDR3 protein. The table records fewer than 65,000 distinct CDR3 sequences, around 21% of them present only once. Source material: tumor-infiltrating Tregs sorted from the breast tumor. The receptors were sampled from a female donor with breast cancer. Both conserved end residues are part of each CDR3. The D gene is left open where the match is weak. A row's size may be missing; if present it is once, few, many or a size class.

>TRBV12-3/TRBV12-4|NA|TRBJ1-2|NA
CASSFPGVHGYTF
TGTGCCAGCAGTTTTCCAGGGGTCCATGGCTACACCTTC
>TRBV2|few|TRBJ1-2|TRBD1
CASRAEQGYGYTF
TGTGCCAGCAGGGCCGAACAGGGGTATGGCTACACCTTC
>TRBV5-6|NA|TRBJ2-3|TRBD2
CASSPREGMQYF
TGTGCCAGCAGTCCCCGGGAGGGTATGCAGTATTTT
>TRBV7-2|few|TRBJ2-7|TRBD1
CASSIRQGGSYEQYF
TGTGCCAGCAGCATACGACAGGGTGGGTCCTACGAGCAGTACTTC
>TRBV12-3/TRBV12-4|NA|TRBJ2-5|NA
CASSSHGESYGETQYF
TGTGCCAGCAGTTCCCACGGGGAGTCTTACGGGGAGACCCAGTACTTC
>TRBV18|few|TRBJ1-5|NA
CASQADSNQPQHF
TGTGCCAGCCAAGCGGATTCCAATCAGCCCCAGCATTTT
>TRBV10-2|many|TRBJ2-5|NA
CASSPVGEQTQYF
TGCGCCAGCAGCCCCGTCGGGGAGCAGACCCAGTACTTC
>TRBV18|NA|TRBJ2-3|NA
CASSPGEVSTDTQYF
TGTGCCAGCTCACCAGGAGAGGTCAGCACAGATACGCAGTATTTT
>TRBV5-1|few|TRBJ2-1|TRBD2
CASSLRGRSYNEQFF
TGCGCCAGCAGCTTGCGCGGGAGGTCCTACAATGAGCAGTTCTTC
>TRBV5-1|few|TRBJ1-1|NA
CASSPGGWLNGTEAFF
TGCGCCAGCAGCCCCGGCGGGTGGTTGAACGGCACTGAAGCTTTCTTT
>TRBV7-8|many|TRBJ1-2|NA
CASSLVREEGYTF
TGTGCCAGCAGCTTAGTCAGGGAGGAGGGCTACACCTTC
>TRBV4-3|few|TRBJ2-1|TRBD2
CASSPRTSGGNEQFF
TGCGCCAGCAGCCCCCGGACTAGCGGGGGCAATGAGCAGTTCTTC
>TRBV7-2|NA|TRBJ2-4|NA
CSSSLFGGQLLAKNIQYF
TGTTCCAGCAGCTTATTTGGAGGCCAGTTACTAGCCAAAAACATTCAGTACTTC
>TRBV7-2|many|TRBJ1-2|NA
CASSVRDTELNGYTF
TGTGCCAGCAGCGTCCGGGACACCGAACTCAATGGCTACACCTTC
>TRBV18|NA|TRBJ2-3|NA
CASSPTGAISNTQYF
TGCGCCAGCTCACCAACGGGGGCCATCTCGAATACGCAGTATTTT
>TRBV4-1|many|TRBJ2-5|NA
CASSLGVQETQYF
TGCGCCAGCAGCCTAGGGGTCCAAGAGACCCAGTACTTC
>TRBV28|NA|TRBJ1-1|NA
CASSALGTEAFF
TGTGCCAGCAGCGCTTTAGGCACTGAAGCTTTCTTT
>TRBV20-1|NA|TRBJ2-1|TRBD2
CSEGTTNNEQFF
TGCAGCGAAGGGACTACTAACAATGAGCAGTTCTTC
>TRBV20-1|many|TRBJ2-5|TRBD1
CSVRTGHLETQYF
TGCAGTGTGAGGACAGGCCATCTAGAGACCCAGTACTTC
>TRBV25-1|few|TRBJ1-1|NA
CASSDLKRGGTEASF
TGTGCCAGCAGTGACCTTAAGAGAGGGGGGACCGAAGCTTCCTTT
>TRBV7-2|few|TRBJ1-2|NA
CASSLGSVGQIGYTF
TGTGCCAGCAGCTTAGGATCGGTGGGACAAATTGGCTACACCTTC
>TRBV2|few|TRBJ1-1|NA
CASRRGVTEAFF
TGTGCCAGCAGGAGGGGAGTAACTGAAGCTTTCTTT
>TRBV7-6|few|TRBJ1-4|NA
CASSPLGAGNEKLFF
TGTGCCAGCAGCCCCCTGGGGGCTGGTAATGAAAAACTGTTTTTT
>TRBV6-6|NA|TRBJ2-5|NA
CASRNGGTPETQYF
TGTGCCAGCAGGAACGGGGGAACGCCGGAGACCCAGTACTTC
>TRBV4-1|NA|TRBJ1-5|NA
CASSQDGVNQPQHF
TGCGCCAGCAGCCAAGATGGAGTTAATCAGCCCCAGCATTTT
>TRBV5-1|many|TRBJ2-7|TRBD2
CASSDTSGGYEQYF
TGCGCCAGCAGCGATACTAGCGGGGGATACGAGCAGTACTTC
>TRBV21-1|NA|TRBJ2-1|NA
CASIGGTRDRGSDEQFF
TGTGCCAGCATAGGGGGGACTAGGGACAGGGGTAGCGATGAGCAGTTCTTC
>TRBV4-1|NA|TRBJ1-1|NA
CASSQESLSLEAGTEAFF
TGCGCCAGCAGCCAAGAATCCTTAAGCCTGGAGGCGGGCACTGAAGCTTTCTTT
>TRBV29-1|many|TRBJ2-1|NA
CSGLTEGLKQFF
TGCAGCGGGTTGACAGAGGGGCTAAAGCAGTTCTTC
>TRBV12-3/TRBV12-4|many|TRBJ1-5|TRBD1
CASSLTGASNQPQHF
TGTGCCAGCAGTTTGACAGGGGCGAGCAATCAGCCCCAGCATTTT
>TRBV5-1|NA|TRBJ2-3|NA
CASSLISAGTYRTDTQYF
TGCGCCAGCAGCTTGATTTCGGCCGGGACGTACCGCACAGATACGCAGTATTTT
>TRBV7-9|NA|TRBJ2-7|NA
CASGRIPSYEQYF
TGTGCCAGCGGCCGTATTCCCTCCTACGAGCAGTACTTC
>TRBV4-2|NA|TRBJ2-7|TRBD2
CASSQVPRGRVYEQYF
TGTGCCAGCAGCCAAGTCCCCCGCGGGAGAGTCTACGAGCAGTACTTC
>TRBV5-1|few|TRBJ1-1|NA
CASSLVGRVGGAEAFF
TGCGCCAGCAGCTTGGTGGGCAGGGTTGGAGGCGCTGAAGCTTTCTTT
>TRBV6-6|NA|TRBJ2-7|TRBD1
CASSSGQGGSIPYEQYF
TGTGCCAGCAGTTCCGGACAGGGCGGATCCATTCCTTACGAGCAGTACTTC
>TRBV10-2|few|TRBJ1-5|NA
CASSEQRDQPQHF
TGCGCCAGCAGTGAGCAGCGCGATCAGCCCCAGCATTTT
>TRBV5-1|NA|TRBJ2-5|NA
CASSLAPFQETQYF
TGCGCCAGCAGCTTAGCTCCCTTCCAAGAGACCCAGTACTTC
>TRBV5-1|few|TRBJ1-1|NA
CASTSGGAINTEAFF
TGCGCCAGCACCTCCGGGGGCGCGATTAACACTGAAGCTTTCTTT
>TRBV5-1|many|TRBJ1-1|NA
CASSLDGLNTEAFF
TGCGCCAGCAGCTTGGACGGGTTGAACACTGAAGCTTTCTTT
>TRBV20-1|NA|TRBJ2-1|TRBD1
CSTPGTGIDNEQFF
TGCAGTACTCCCGGGACAGGGATCGACAATGAGCAGTTCTTC
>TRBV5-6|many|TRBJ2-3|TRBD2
CASSWGLAGYTDTQYF
TGTGCCAGCAGCTGGGGACTAGCGGGGTACACAGATACGCAGTATTTT
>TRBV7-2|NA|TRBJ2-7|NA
CASSLGGGTGEQYF
TGTGCCAGCAGCTTAGGAGGCGGGACCGGGGAGCAGTACTTC
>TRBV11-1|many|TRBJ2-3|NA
CASSFSSPSTDTQYF
TGTGCCAGCAGCTTTTCTAGCCCAAGCACAGATACGCAGTATTTT
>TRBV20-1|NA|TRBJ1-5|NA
CSASPGTRRQPQHF
TGCAGTGCTAGCCCGGGGACCCGACGTCAGCCCCAGCATTTT
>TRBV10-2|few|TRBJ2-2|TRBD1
CASSAPTGYTGELFF
TGCGCCAGCAGTGCCCCGACAGGGTACACCGGGGAGCTGTTTTTT
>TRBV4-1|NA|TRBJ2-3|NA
CASSQGRTDTQYF
TGCGCCAGCAGCCAAGGCCGCACAGATACGCAGTATTTT
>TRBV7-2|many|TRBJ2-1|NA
CASSLAGVAYNEQFF
TGTGCCAGCAGCTTAGCCGGAGTCGCCTACAATGAGCAGTTCTTC
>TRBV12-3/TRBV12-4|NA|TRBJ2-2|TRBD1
CATSLQGANTGELFF
TGTGCCACTTCCTTGCAGGGGGCGAACACCGGGGAGCTGTTTTTT
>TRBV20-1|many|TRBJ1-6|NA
CSAIGGGNSPLHF
TGCAGTGCAATAGGTGGGGGGAATTCACCCCTCCACTTT
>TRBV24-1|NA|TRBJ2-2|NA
CATKAAGSKEELFF
TGTGCCACCAAAGCGGCAGGGTCTAAAGAGGAGCTGTTTTTT